Listed here are 30 T cell receptor beta chains from one sample, sequenced in a study of CD8+ T cells in alopecia areata. RNA, once extracted, was reverse transcribed into cDNA for use as the sequencing template. Sequenced by immunoSEQ multiplex PCR; TCRdb stores in-frame clones only, minus some. The sample has about 190,000 clones, roughly three fifths seen once. The treatment: oral pan-JAK inhibitor, 5-10 mg twice daily. The sample was CD4+ T cells sorted from blood, taken at week 4, from a patient treated with tofacitinib. Receptors originate from a human donor with alopecia areata.

The CDR3 sequence is CASSDLAGYEQYF. DNA of the CDR3: TGCGCCAGCAGCGACTTAGCGGGATACGAGCAGTACTTC. This chain uses TRBV5-1 with TRBJ2-7; 8 nucleotides agree with TRBD2. V dropped 4 bases and J dropped 4; count of bases not matched to a gene: 4. CDR1 and CDR2 from the germline V gene are SGHRS and YFSETQ. This CDR3 spans 13 amino acids.

The V gene is TRBV6-6, the J gene TRBJ2-2, with 10 bases identical to TRBD1. V was pared by 6 bases and J by 7 bases, with 11 bases of the junction left unmatched. The CDR3 sequence is 16 residues long. Germline loops: CDR1 MNHNY, CDR2 SVGAGI (reference sequence). The DNA of the CDR3 is TGTGCCAGCAGGCCCGGACAGGGGGGATTAGGCGGGGAGCTGTTTTTT. This sequence encodes CASRPGQGGLGGELFF.

This chain connects TRBV30 to TRBJ2-4; unclear D gene. Trimming pared 2 bases from V and 1 base from J, leaving 6 bases between. The CDR3 is 13 residues long. CDR1 is GTSNPN and CDR2 is SVGIG in the germline V gene (reference sequence). The CDR3 sequence: CAWSPWAKNIQYF. The CDR3 coding sequence is TGTGCCTGGAGTCCGTGGGCCAAAAACATTCAGTACTTC.

This sequence joins TRBV2 and TRBJ1-1; D call uncertain. There are 13 residues in the CDR3. V was clipped by 6 bases and J by 3 bases, with 11 bases between them. CDR1 is SNHLY, CDR2 FYNNEI, per germline. This CDR3 is CASSSLRDTEAFF. CDR3 nucleotides: TGTGCCAGCAGCTCCTTGAGGGACACTGAAGCTTTCTTT.

J is TRBJ1-4 and V is TRBV30; weak D call: TRBD1 (5 bases). The CDR3 runs to 13 residues. Germline assignment: CDR1 GTSNPN and CDR2 SVGIG (reference sequence). Trimming removed 0 bases from V and 8 bases from J, with 10 bases in between. Here the CDR3 DNA reads TGTGCCTGGAGTGTAGCAGGGAAAGAAAAACTGTTTTTT. Protein: CAWSVAGKEKLFF.

The CDR3 DNA reads TGCGCCAGCAGTCAGCAGGGGCACTATGGCTACACCTTC. This sequence encodes CASSQQGHYGYTF. The rearrangement links TRBV23-1 to TRBJ1-2, with D possibly TRBD1 on 6 matching bases. Being an ORF, TRBV23-1 has a function that is uncertain. This CDR3 comprises 13 residues. With 3 bases removed from V and 3 bases from J, the gap between germline ends came to 8 bases.

This clone was detected only once. V usage is TRBV18 and J usage is TRBJ2-1, with TRBD1 matching 9 bases. Per germline, CDR1 KGHSH and CDR2 LQKENI. V was pared by 3 bases and J by 2 bases, with 5 bases of the junction left unmatched. The CDR3 runs 16 residues. CDR3 sequence: CASSPQTGGAYNEQFF. The CDR3 bases are TGTGCCAGCTCACCTCAAACAGGGGGCGCCTACAATGAGCAGTTCTTC.

The gene calls are TRBV2 and TRBJ2-5, with TRBD1 matching over 10 bases. In germline, CDR1 is SNHLY, CDR2 FYNNEI. V lost 6 bases to trimming and J lost 5 bases; unmatched junction nucleotides: 9. The CDR3 is made up of 15 amino acids. CDR3 sequence reads: CASRRRTGGVETQYF. In DNA form, the CDR3 reads TGTGCCAGCAGAAGGCGGACAGGGGGTGTCGAGACCCAGTACTTC. Using reference TRBV2 and TRBJ2-5 for the parts outside the CDR3, the full variable domain is EPEVTQTPSHQVTQMGQEVILRCVPISNHLYFYWYRQILGQKVEFLVSFYNNEISEKSEIFDDQFSVERPDGSNFTLKIRSTKLEDSAMYFCASRRRTGGVETQYFGPGTRLLVL.

This chain uses TRBV4-3 with TRBJ2-2; 9 bases agree with TRBD2. Per germline, CDR1 LGHNA and CDR2 YSLEER. V shed 4 bases and J 0 bases; nucleotides not matched to a gene: 3. CDR3 length: 16 amino acids. The CDR3 sequence: CASSPGLAANTGELFF. The CDR3 nucleotides are TGCGCCAGCAGCCCGGGACTAGCAGCGAACACCGGGGAGCTGTTTTTT.

In nucleotides, the CDR3 is TGCAGCGTTGAGACAGGGAATTCTGGGGCCAACGTCCTGACTTTC. Translating it yields CSVETGNSGANVLTF. This rearrangement joins TRBV29-1 to TRBJ2-6, with 7 positions matching TRBD1. The CDR3 is 15 amino acids. Germline V CDR1 and CDR2: SQVTM, ANQGSEA. The V gene end was trimmed by 3 bases and the J gene end by 1 base; junction bases not matched to a gene: 3.

The chain joins TRBV9 to TRBJ2-7; 11 bases match TRBD2. This CDR3 is built from 15 residues. Germline V gene data show CDR1 as SGDLS and CDR2 as YYNGEE. Trimming cost V 3 bases and J 2 bases; bases outside gene matches: 4. CDR3 region: CASSGGLAGPYEQYF. The CDR3 DNA is TGTGCCAGCAGCGGAGGACTAGCGGGCCCCTACGAGCAGTACTTC.

The genes are TRBV7-2 and TRBJ2-2, with D perhaps TRBD1 (8 bases). This CDR3 spans 16 amino acids. V dropped 5 bases and J dropped 6 bases, with 19 bases sitting between them. Looked up from germline, CDR1 is SGHTA and CDR2 is FQGNSA. CDR3 region: CASSAKQGGIPGELFF. As DNA, the CDR3 is TGTGCCAGCAGCGCGAAACAGGGGGGGATCCCCGGGGAGCTGTTTTTT. Combining the CDR3 with reference TRBV7-2 and TRBJ2-2 gives the whole variable domain GAGVSQSPSNKVTEKGKDVELRCDPISGHTALYWYRQSLGQGLEFLIYFQGNSAPDKSGLPSDRFSAERTGGSVSTLTIQRTQQEDSAVYLCASSAKQGGIPGELFFGEGSRLTVL.

The chain couples TRBV30 to TRBJ2-7, with D unresolved. Per the germline V gene, CDR1 is GTSNPN and CDR2 is SVGIG (reference sequence). The CDR3 extends over 15 amino acids. Trimming took off 2 bases at V and 3 bases at J, with 17 bases between the two ends. The CDR3 spells CAWSPLGSLHYEQYF. CDR3 coding DNA: TGTGCCTGGAGTCCCCTCGGGTCTCTTCACTACGAGCAGTACTTC. Based on the CDR3 plus reference TRBV30 and TRBJ2-7, the full variable domain is SQTIHQWPATLVQPVGSPLSLECTVEGTSNPNLYWYRQAAGRGLQLLFYSVGIGQISSEVPQNLSASRPQDRQFILSSKKLLLSDSGFYLCAWSPLGSLHYEQYFGPGTRLTVT.

The chain carries TRBV19 and TRBJ1-2; D gene uncertain. Germline-derived CDR1 and CDR2 are LNHDA and SQIVND (reference sequence). V was cut by 8 bases and J by 9 bases, with 19 bases left in between. The CDR3 sequence is 13 residues long. CDR3 coding DNA: TGTGCCAGTGATACATCGGACGGAGAGAGCTACACCTTC. Translation gives CASDTSDGESYTF.

V usage is TRBV30 and J usage is TRBJ2-1, with TRBD2 as a possible D gene (5 bases). The CDR3 is 14 residues long. CDR1 and CDR2 (germline): GTSNPN, SVGIG (reference sequence). V was clipped by 3 bases and J by 3 bases, with 12 bases between them. DNA for the CDR3: TGTGCCTGGAGGGCAGGACTTCTCTACAATGAGCAGTTCTTC. Its protein product is CAWRAGLLYNEQFF.

With regard to this clone: Other DNA sequences in the sample encode the same CDR3. This chain connects TRBV18 to TRBJ2-7, with unresolved D. CDR1 and CDR2 from the germline V gene are KGHSH and LQKENI. Between the trimmed V and J ends, which lost 2 bases and 2 bases, there was a span of 4 bases. The CDR3 covers 12 residues. CDR3 DNA: TGTGCCAGCTCACCAGGACCCTACGAGCAGTACTTC. Protein sequence: CASSPGPYEQYF.

This chain connects TRBV30 to TRBJ2-1, with TRBD2 identical over 14 bases. With 0 bases clipped from V and 3 bases from J, the junction kept 7 bases outside the gene matches. The CDR3 totals 18 residues. Germline V CDR1 and CDR2: GTSNPN, SVGIG (reference sequence). CDR3 sequence: CAWSVRGTSGRLYNEQFF. The DNA of the CDR3 is TGTGCCTGGAGTGTCCGGGGGACTAGCGGGAGACTCTACAATGAGCAGTTCTTC. The whole variable domain, filled in from reference TRBV30 and TRBJ2-1, reads SQTIHQWPATLVQPVGSPLSLECTVEGTSNPNLYWYRQAAGRGLQLLFYSVGIGQISSEVPQNLSASRPQDRQFILSSKKLLLSDSGFYLCAWSVRGTSGRLYNEQFFGPGTRLTVL.

The V and J genes are TRBV4-1 and TRBJ2-1; 7 bases are shared with TRBD1. The CDR3 loop spans 15 amino acids. Per the germline V gene, CDR1 is MGHRA and CDR2 is YSYEKL. Trimming cost V 1 base and J 4 bases; bases outside gene matches: 4. This CDR3 is CASSQVDRDYNEQFF. CDR3 nucleotide sequence: TGCGCCAGCAGCCAAGTTGACAGGGATTACAATGAGCAGTTCTTC.

This chain joins TRBV6-6 and TRBJ1-2, with D tentatively TRBD1 (5 bases). The CDR3 extends over 12 amino acids. With 8 bases removed from V and 2 bases from J, the gap between germline ends came to 9 bases. CDR1 is MNHNY and CDR2 is SVGAGI in the germline V gene (reference sequence). CDR3 amino acids: CASGGRNYGYTF. Here the CDR3 DNA reads TGTGCCAGCGGGGGACGGAACTATGGCTACACCTTC.

The chain is built from TRBV30 and TRBJ1-5; TRBD1 matches 7 bases. The V and J ends lost 0 bases and 7 bases, in that order; junction bases with no gene match: 6. This CDR3 comprises 14 residues. The germline gives CDR1 GTSNPN, CDR2 SVGIG (reference sequence). DNA of the CDR3: TGTGCCTGGAGTGTAGGGGGCGATTGGCAGCCCCAGCATTTT. Protein sequence: CAWSVGGDWQPQHF. Full variable domain (remainder filled in from reference TRBV30 and TRBJ1-5): SQTIHQWPATLVQPVGSPLSLECTVEGTSNPNLYWYRQAAGRGLQLLFYSVGIGQISSEVPQNLSASRPQDRQFILSSKKLLLSDSGFYLCAWSVGGDWQPQHFGDGTRLSIL.

The rearrangement links TRBV9 to TRBJ1-1; unclear D gene. The CDR3 has 14 amino acids. The germline CDR1 and CDR2 sequences are SGDLS and YYNGEE. Trimming pared 0 bases from V and 1 base from J, leaving 7 bases between. CDR3 region: CASSVGAGNTEAFF. The CDR3 bases are TGTGCCAGCAGCGTAGGGGCGGGGAACACTGAAGCTTTCTTT.

The chain carries TRBV15 and TRBJ2-5, with 10 bases aligning to TRBD2. Germline V gives CDR1 LNHNV, CDR2 YYDKDF (reference sequence). CDR3 length: 16 residues. J gave up 5 bases and V 8 bases, and 14 bases lay outside the gene matches. This CDR3 is CATASASGRSVETQYF. CDR3 nucleotides: TGTGCCACCGCTTCGGCTAGCGGGAGATCCGTGGAGACCCAGTACTTC.

This clone was seen only a few times. The chain is built from TRBV30 and TRBJ1-5; TRBD1 aligns across 10 bases. V was clipped by 1 base and J by 6 bases; unmatched bases: 9. This CDR3 contains 16 residues. Germline CDR1 and CDR2: GTSNPN and SVGIG (reference sequence). The CDR3 DNA is TGTGCCTGGAGTGCGTTAGGGACAGGGGATAGTCAGCCCCAGCATTTT. Encoded protein: CAWSALGTGDSQPQHF.

This clone has a handful of counts. Other nucleotide sequences from this sample produce the same CDR3. V is TRBV7-2 and J is TRBJ1-2; no definite D call. Germline V CDR1 and CDR2: SGHTA, FQGNSA. Trimming took off 1 base at V and 5 bases at J, with 8 bases between the two ends. This CDR3 has 13 amino acids. DNA for the CDR3: TGTGCCAGCAGCTTAGAACGTGGGTATGGCTACACCTTC. This gives the protein CASSLERGYGYTF.

This clone came up a few times. The chain uses TRBV7-2 and TRBJ2-5; the D is unclear. The length of the CDR3 is 14 residues. Germline CDR1 SGHTA, CDR2 FQGNSA. V was clipped by 4 bases and J by 1 base, with 10 bases between them. For the CDR3, the DNA is TGTGCCAGCAGCTCCACCGGGTTCCAAGAGACCCAGTACTTC. Residues: CASSSTGFQETQYF.

This clone appeared a few times. The chain combines TRBV5-1 with TRBJ1-5, with 7 positions matching TRBD1. Unmatched junction bases numbered 4, after V lost 4 bases and J lost 0 bases. CDR1 and CDR2 (germline): SGHRS, YFSETQ. The CDR3 consists of 15 residues. The DNA for the CDR3 is TGCGCCAGCAGCAGGGGGACAGATAGCAATCAGCCCCAGCATTTT. Its translation is CASSRGTDSNQPQHF.

The chain joins TRBV11-2 to TRBJ2-2; a possible D gene is TRBD1 (6 bases). Germline V gene data show CDR1 as SGHAT and CDR2 as FQNNGV. This CDR3 comprises 16 residues. V lost 3 bases and J 5 bases, leaving 16 bases between the germline ends. The CDR3 nucleotides are TGTGCCAGCAGCTTGCAGGGGCCCCTTGTGACCGGGGAGCTGTTTTTT. This gives the protein CASSLQGPLVTGELFF.

This chain uses TRBV29-1 with TRBJ1-1, with 7 bases identical to TRBD1. CDR1 is SQVTM and CDR2 is ANQGSEA in the germline V gene. Losses at the gene ends were 5 bases for V and 2 bases for J; bases not matched to a gene: 5. This CDR3 has 13 residues. In nucleotides, the CDR3 is TGCAGCGTTACCGGGACAGCAAACACTGAAGCTTTCTTT. This translates into CSVTGTANTEAFF.

The chain uses TRBV25-1 and TRBJ2-7, with D uncertain. The V end lost 5 bases, the J end lost 2 bases, and 13 bases lay between the germline ends. CDR1 and CDR2 (germline): MGHDK, SYGVNS. This CDR3 region has 14 residues. This chain's CDR3 is CASSYGGNPYEQYF. In DNA, the CDR3 is TGTGCCAGCAGTTACGGCGGTAACCCCTACGAGCAGTACTTC.

The gene calls are TRBV19 and TRBJ1-1, with D possibly matching TRBD1 (5 bases). The germline V gene encodes CDR1 LNHDA and CDR2 SQIVND (reference sequence). V was pared by 5 bases and J by 11 bases, with 18 bases between. The CDR3 length is 13 residues. The CDR3 DNA reads as TGTGCCAGTAGTGACCTCTCCGGGACCTTTGCTTTCTTT. Translating it yields CASSDLSGTFAFF.